This TCR beta chain was profiled in a study of shared T cell receptors in the human thymus. The protocol was immunoSEQ multiplex PCR, while the TCRdb copy is restricted to in-frame clones and leaves out a portion. Here the sample spans hundreds of thousands of clones, 88% being singletons. J lost 2 bases, V lost 5 bases, and 2 bases had no gene match. Germline CDR1 reads SNHLY; CDR2 reads FYNNEI. The CDR3 contains 14 residues. The same data also contributed to another study, on human thymus T cells. That publication notes: Corrective cardiac operations yielded the resected thymus tissue. Thymic and blood repertoires appeared to show biased V and J gene usage.

V gene TRBV2 combines with J gene TRBJ2-1, with 8 bases identical to TRBD2. The receptor's source is a boy younger than two with a congenital heart defect. Sequencing was done on a sample of thymocytes. CDR3 amino acids: CASSTSGPYNEQFF. The CDR3 DNA is TGTGCCAGCAGTACTAGCGGCCCCTACAATGAGCAGTTCTTC.